The 3 T cell receptor beta chains below were found in one sample sequenced in a study of T-cell memory formation after mild COVID-19. TCRdb re-analysed the 5' RACE reads in MiXCR, keeping a single row per CDR3 protein. The table includes 530,000 or so distinct CDR3 sequences, roughly 17% detected once. The sample consisted of PBMCs or a T cell subset sorted from them (not recorded which). The source of these receptors is an adult woman who had mild COVID-19 (a few samples of this study predate the infection). Cell type and time point are not known.

The chain recombines TRBV12-3 or TRBV12-4 with TRBJ2-5; TRBD1 matches at 9 bases. V trimming: 5 bases; J trimming: 5 bases; junction bases outside the gene matches: 6. The CDR3 contains 14 residues. CDR3 region: CASSHRGRGETQYF. In DNA form, the CDR3 reads TGTGCCAGCAGTCACAGGGGGCGAGGGGAGACCCAGTACTTC.

V and J are TRBV5-1 and TRBJ2-2; 7 bases line up with TRBD1. The CDR3 runs to 15 residues. Trimming at V came to 2 bases and at J to 5 bases, leaving 6 bases not matched to a gene. Germline V gives CDR1 SGHRS, CDR2 YFSETQ. CDR3 sequence (DNA): TGCGCCAGCAGCTTTAGACAGGGCGGTACCGGGGAGCTGTTTTTT. It encodes CASSFRQGGTGELFF.

This clonotype was seen more than once but under ten times. This sequence joins TRBV5-6 and TRBJ2-1; no clear D. The V gene's germline CDR1 is SGHDT and CDR2 YYEEEE. Trimming stripped 3 bases from V and 6 bases from J, with 16 bases between. The CDR3 is made up of 15 amino acids. The chain's CDR3 is CASSYTGRLTNEQFF. CDR3 nucleotide sequence: TGTGCCAGCAGCTATACCGGTCGGTTGACCAATGAGCAGTTCTTC.